This TCR beta chain is from a study of T cell changes during pregnancy in multiple sclerosis (dated by TCRdb to between 2017 and 2020). For the study in its entirety: In women with multiple sclerosis, the researchers looked at how the T cell repertoire shifted as pregnancy progressed.

Per the germline V gene, SGHTS is the CDR1 and YDEGEE is the CDR2. There are 13 amino acids in the CDR3, from cysteine to phenylalanine inclusive. Kept here is only the CDR3 DNA, which spans 39 bases and is read in frame from base 1. Preparation of the library involved the immunoSEQ multiplex PCR assay. The immuneACCESS repertoire file appears here via TCRdb, limited to in-frame rearrangements. These files lack a portion of the clones; in checked studies, under half of the deficit traces to unresolved V genes, and the cause of the others is not known. For this sample the table gives 75,000 to 80,000 clones, of which roughly 93% were detected only once. The ten largest clonotypes hold around 0.75% of the sample. A remark on this clone: The antigen it binds to is not known. At one of its ends the junction is not consistent with the germline gene, which may arise from a read error.

Recombination connected TRBV5-8 to TRBJ1-1; 12 of the junction bases match TRBD1. The specimen was peripheral blood, collected in the second trimester of pregnancy. The origin of this receptor is a female donor in good health, enrolled as a control in a pregnancy study. In nucleotides, the sequence is TGTGCCAGCAGCTTGGCGGGGACAGGGGGCATCTATTTT. Translated, it gives CASSLAGTGGIYF.